Listed below are T cell receptor beta chains from one sample, sequenced in a study of blood T cell repertoires in COVID-19. Some clones are missing from TCRdb's copy, which holds only in-frame ones; the method was immunoSEQ multiplex PCR. The sample lists about 87,000 clones, over 75% occurring once. Sequencing used peripheral blood. The source is a woman of 80 years or more with active or convalescent COVID-19. Each CDR3 is given without its conserved first and last residue.

j_gene	v_gene	CDR3aa
TRBJ2-4	TRBV19	ASSPAGFNIQY
TRBJ2-3	TRBV29-1	SFFEAGIADTQY
TRBJ2-5	TRBV18	ASTGLAEETQY
TRBJ1-5	TRBV7-6	ASSLGGHQPQH
TRBJ2-1	TRBV27	ASSLKGTGALGNEQF
TRBJ1-2	TRBV7-9	ASRPPGTGTYGYT
TRBJ2-1	TRBV6-2/TRBV6-3	ASSYSRLTSSYNEQF
TRBJ2-7	TRBV14	ASSQGAGWAYEQY
TRBJ2-3	TRBV7-9	ASSPQGASTDTQY
TRBJ1-1	TRBV6-4	ASRPYGRDTEAF
TRBJ2-5	TRBV7-2	ASSFRTGRETQY
TRBJ1-1	TRBV4-3	ASSPEGTFNTEAF
TRBJ2-3	TRBV19	ASSIEGRGIGTDTQY
TRBJ2-7	TRBV6-5	ASSYGTNSYEQY
TRBJ2-7	TRBV7-2	ASSLGLTFGRTYEQY
TRBJ2-2	TRBV6-5	ASSYSGGGTGELF
TRBJ2-3	TRBV18	ASSQISGLSTDTQY
TRBJ1-2	TRBV9	ASSVGTGVGYGYT
TRBJ1-2	TRBV6-4	ASSDLQGAGGYT
TRBJ1-1	TRBV28	ASSLLIWGGGVGTEAF
TRBJ2-3	TRBV4-2	ASSQDWAMGGTDTQY
TRBJ2-7	TRBV9	ASRLPGTSVSLGEQY
TRBJ1-2	TRBV5-4	ASSLWEDYGYT